The 16 T cell receptor beta chains listed next were all sequenced from one sample in a study of OX40 agonist ivuxolimab in advanced cancers. TCRdb's copy holds only in-frame clones and misses some; the assay was immunoSEQ multiplex PCR. This table holds approximately 69,000 clones, around four fifths found once. The sequenced sample was CD4+ or CD8+ T cells sorted from blood, obtained in a trial of the OX40 agonist ivuxolimab. The receptors originated from an adult with an advanced solid tumor such as melanoma, head and neck, liver or kidney cancer.

The rearrangement uses TRBV9 and TRBJ2-5; D is uncertain. Germline CDR1 reads SGDLS; CDR2 reads YYNGEE. V dropped 0 bases and J dropped 4 bases, with 7 bases sitting between them. The CDR3 loop spans 13 amino acids. This CDR3 is CASSVGSLETQYF. CDR3 coding DNA: TGTGCCAGCAGCGTAGGGAGCTTAGAGACCCAGTACTTC.

This clone is a singleton in its sample. The chain links TRBV6-1 to TRBJ1-5; D gene ambiguous. The CDR3 runs to 14 residues. The V gene lost 5 bases and the J gene lost 2 bases, with 10 bases spanning the gap. The germline CDR1 and CDR2 sequences are MNHNS and SASEGT. Here the CDR3 reads CASSRDEGNQPQHF. The CDR3 DNA sequence: TGTGCCAGCAGTAGGGATGAGGGCAATCAGCCCCAGCATTTT.

The genes are TRBV7-4 and TRBJ2-7, with D unclear. The CDR3 length is 14 residues. Per the germline V gene, CDR1 is SGHVT and CDR2 is SQSDAQ. Trimming cost V 3 bases and J 3 bases, with 12 bases left between them. CDR3 amino acids: CASSFHPPNYEQYV. CDR3 DNA sequence: TGTGCCAGCAGCTTTCATCCCCCCAACTACGAGCAGTACGTC.

This clone has just a few counts. The chain is built from TRBV27 and TRBJ2-7, with 7 bases identical to TRBD1. CDR1 is MNHEY, CDR2 SMNVEV, per germline (reference sequence). This CDR3 contains 13 residues. Germline trimming cut 5 bases from V and 1 base from J; bases unmatched to any gene: 2. CDR3 coding DNA: TGTGCCAGCAGTAGACAGGGATCCTACGAGCAGTACTTC. This translates into CASSRQGSYEQYF.

The chain recombines TRBV2 with TRBJ2-5; unclear D gene. The CDR3 extends over 11 amino acids. Germline values: CDR1 SNHLY, CDR2 FYNNEI. Trimming cost V 3 bases and J 5 bases, with 4 bases left between them. The CDR3 is CASSEGETQYF. The CDR3 DNA is TGTGCCAGCAGTGAGGGGGAGACCCAGTACTTC.

The V call is TRBV7-9, the J call TRBJ2-3; no reliable D call. The V gene lost 5 bases and the J gene lost 0 bases, with 12 bases spanning the gap. CDR3 length: 15 amino acids. CDR1 is SEHNR and CDR2 is FQNEAQ in the germline V gene (reference sequence). The CDR3 coding sequence is TGTGCCAGCAGCGCGGACGCAACTAGCACAGATACGCAGTATTTT. Encoded protein: CASSADATSTDTQYF.

V gene TRBV7-2 combines with J gene TRBJ2-3, with 10 bases lining up with TRBD2. The germline CDR1 and CDR2 sequences are SGHTA and FQGNSA. The V gene end was trimmed by 7 bases and the J gene end by 2 bases; junction bases not matched to a gene: 6. The CDR3 loop spans 15 amino acids. DNA of the CDR3: TGTGCCAGCAACCATCTAGCGGGGGCCACAGATACGCAGTATTTT. This encodes CASNHLAGATDTQYF. Drawing the rest from reference TRBV7-2 and TRBJ2-3, the complete variable domain is GAGVSQSPSNKVTEKGKDVELRCDPISGHTALYWYRQSLGQGLEFLIYFQGNSAPDKSGLPSDRFSAERTGGSVSTLTIQRTQQEDSAVYLCASNHLAGATDTQYFGPGTRLTVL.

CDR3 protein: CAWSETRGQETQYF. The DNA of the CDR3 is TGTGCCTGGAGTGAGACTAGGGGGCAAGAGACCCAGTACTTC. The gene calls are TRBV30 and TRBJ2-5; the D call may be TRBD1 or TRBD2 (6 bases each). Trimming took off 1 base at V and 2 bases at J, with 11 bases between the two ends. Germline V lookup: CDR1 GTSNPN, CDR2 SVGIG (reference sequence). The CDR3 extends over 14 amino acids.

The chain links TRBV6-5 to TRBJ2-7; TRBD2 matches at 9 bases. Looked up from germline, CDR1 is MNHEY and CDR2 is SVGAGI. With V trimmed by 6 bases and J by 4 bases, 10 bases remained unmatched. This CDR3 has 15 residues. The CDR3 protein is CASRPLAGGRYEQYF. The CDR3 nucleotides are TGTGCCAGCAGACCCCTGGCGGGAGGGAGGTACGAGCAGTACTTC.

V and J are TRBV10-1 and TRBJ2-5; 10 bases are a match to TRBD2. The CDR3 spans 16 residues. The germline V gene encodes CDR1 WNHNN and CDR2 SYGVQD (reference sequence). V lost 3 bases, J lost 4 bases, and 8 bases stayed unmatched. CDR3 in amino acids: CASSDLGLAAGETQYF. The CDR3, as DNA: TGCGCCAGCAGTGACCTCGGACTAGCGGCGGGAGAGACCCAGTACTTC.

The V call is TRBV7-3, the J call TRBJ1-1; D unresolved. Trimming shortened V by 4 bases and J by 0 bases, and 6 bases separated the two germline ends. The V gene's germline CDR1 is SGHTA and CDR2 FQGTGA. CDR3 size: 13 residues. The CDR3 coding sequence is TGTGCCAGCAGCTCGGGCATGAACACTGAAGCTTTCTTT. Residues: CASSSGMNTEAFF.

This clone appeared once. The chain is built from TRBV4-1 and TRBJ2-2, with 11 bases aligning to TRBD1. This CDR3 is built from 17 residues. V dropped 4 bases and J dropped 3; count of bases not matched to a gene: 7. In germline, CDR1 is MGHRA, CDR2 YSYEKL. DNA for the CDR3: TGCGCCAGCAGCCGAACCGGGACAGGGGGTTACACCGGGGAGCTGTTTTTT. Its translation: CASSRTGTGGYTGELFF.

CDR3 in amino acids: CASSLTPKTGVNQPQHF. CDR3 sequence (DNA): TGTGCCAGCAGCTTAACCCCAAAGACAGGGGTGAATCAGCCCCAGCATTTT. This chain uses TRBV11-3 with TRBJ1-5; TRBD1 matches at 8 bases. The length of the CDR3 is 17 residues. CDR1 SGHNT and CDR2 YENEEA come from the germline V gene. The trim removed 2 bases at V and 4 bases at J, leaving 10 bases unmatched.

V and J are TRBV4-1 and TRBJ1-1, with 7 bases lining up with TRBD1. CDR1 is MGHRA, CDR2 YSYEKL, per germline. With 6 bases clipped from V and 0 bases from J, the junction kept 7 bases outside the gene matches. This CDR3 is 15 amino acids long. Here the CDR3 DNA reads TGCGCCAGCAGTGAAGGGACAGTTCTGAACACTGAAGCTTTCTTT. Protein: CASSEGTVLNTEAFF.

The V gene is TRBV5-4, the J gene TRBJ2-3; 11 nucleotides match TRBD2. CDR3 length: 16 amino acids. CDR1 is SGHNT, CDR2 YYREEE, per germline (reference sequence). V gave up 0 bases and J gave up 5 bases; unmatched junction bases: 5. The CDR3 coding sequence is TGTGCCAGCAGCTTGGCAGGGCTAGCGGGAGGAGATACGCAGTATTTT. It is translated as CASSLAGLAGGDTQYF.

The chain has TRBV5-4 and TRBJ2-4, with TRBD1 identical over 8 bases. Losses at the gene ends were 0 bases for V and 7 bases for J; bases not matched to a gene: 6. CDR3 length: 15 residues. The germline V gene encodes CDR1 SGHNT and CDR2 YYREEE (reference sequence). The DNA for the CDR3 is TGTGCCAGCAGCTTGGCCAGGGGGCGCGGGAACATTCAGTACTTC. It encodes CASSLARGRGNIQYF.